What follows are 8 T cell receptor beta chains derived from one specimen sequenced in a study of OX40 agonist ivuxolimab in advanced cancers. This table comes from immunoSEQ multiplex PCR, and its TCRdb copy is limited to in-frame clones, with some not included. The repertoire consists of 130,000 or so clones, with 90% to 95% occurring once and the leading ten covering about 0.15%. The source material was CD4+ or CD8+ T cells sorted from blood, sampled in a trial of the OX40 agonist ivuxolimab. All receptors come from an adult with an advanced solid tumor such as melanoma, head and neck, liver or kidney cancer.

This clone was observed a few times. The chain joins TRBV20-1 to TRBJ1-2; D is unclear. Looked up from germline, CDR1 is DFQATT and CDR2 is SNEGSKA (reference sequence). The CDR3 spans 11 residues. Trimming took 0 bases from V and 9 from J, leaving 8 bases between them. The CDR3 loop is CSARDLDRYTF. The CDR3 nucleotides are TGCAGTGCTAGAGACTTGGATCGCTACACCTTC.

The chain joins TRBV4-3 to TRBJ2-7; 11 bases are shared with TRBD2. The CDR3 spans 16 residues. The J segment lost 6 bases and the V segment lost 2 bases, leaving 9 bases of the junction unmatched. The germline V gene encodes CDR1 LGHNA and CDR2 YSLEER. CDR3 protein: CASSQIPTSGRGEQYF. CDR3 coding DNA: TGCGCCAGCAGCCAAATTCCTACTAGCGGGAGAGGCGAGCAGTACTTC.

Here the CDR3 reads CASSYSVRMNTEAFF. CDR3 in DNA: TGTGCCAGCAGTTACTCGGTACGGATGAACACTGAAGCTTTCTTT. This sequence joins TRBV6-5 and TRBJ1-1; no clear D. V was trimmed by 0 bases and J by 0 bases, leaving 8 bases between them. Germline CDR1 is MNHEY and CDR2 is SVGAGI. The CDR3 totals 15 residues.

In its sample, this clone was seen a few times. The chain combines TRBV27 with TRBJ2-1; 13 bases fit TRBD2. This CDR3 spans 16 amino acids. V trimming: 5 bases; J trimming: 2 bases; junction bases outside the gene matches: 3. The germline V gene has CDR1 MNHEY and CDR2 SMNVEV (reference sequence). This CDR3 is CASSGTSGITYNEQFF. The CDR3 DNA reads TGTGCCAGCAGTGGGACTAGCGGGATCACCTACAATGAGCAGTTCTTC.

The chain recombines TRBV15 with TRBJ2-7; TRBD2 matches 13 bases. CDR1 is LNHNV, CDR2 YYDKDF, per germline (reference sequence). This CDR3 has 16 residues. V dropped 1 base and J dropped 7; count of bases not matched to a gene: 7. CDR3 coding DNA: TGTGCCACCAGCAGAGGCACTAGCGGGAGGGCAGGGGAGCAGTACTTC. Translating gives CATSRGTSGRAGEQYF.

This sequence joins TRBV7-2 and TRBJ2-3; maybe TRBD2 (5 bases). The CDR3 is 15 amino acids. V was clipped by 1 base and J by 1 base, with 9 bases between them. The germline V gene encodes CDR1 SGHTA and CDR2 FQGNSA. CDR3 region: CASSLGLSGTDTQYF. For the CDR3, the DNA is TGTGCCAGCAGCTTAGGACTATCCGGCACAGATACGCAGTATTTT.

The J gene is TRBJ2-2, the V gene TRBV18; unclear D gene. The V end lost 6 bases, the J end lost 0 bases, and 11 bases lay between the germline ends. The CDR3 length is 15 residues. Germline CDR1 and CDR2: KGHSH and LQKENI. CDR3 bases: TGTGCCAGCTCCCCAGCGACTTCGAACACCGGGGAGCTGTTTTTT. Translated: CASSPATSNTGELFF.

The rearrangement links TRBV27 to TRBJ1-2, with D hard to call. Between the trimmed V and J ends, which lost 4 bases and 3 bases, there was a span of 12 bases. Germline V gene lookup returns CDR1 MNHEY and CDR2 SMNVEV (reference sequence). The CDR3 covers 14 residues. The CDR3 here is CASSYPLGDYGYTF. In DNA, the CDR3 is TGTGCCAGCAGTTACCCACTAGGCGACTATGGCTACACCTTC.